This T cell receptor (beta chain) was found in a study of blood T cell repertoires in COVID-19. Study-wide background: PBMCs, B-cell-depleted T cells, or T cells were the source of the cDNA or gDNA that made up the material.

The CDR3 consists of 13 residues. Losses at the gene ends were 6 bases for V and 9 bases for J; bases not matched to a gene: 4. Per the germline V gene, CDR1 is SNHLY and CDR2 is FYNNEI. In the original processing: From reference gene primer amplification, estimates of nucleated cell counts were derived. The repertoire was sequenced with immunoSEQ multiplex PCR; TCRdb's copy has only in-frame clones and lacks some. V and J calls and clone size follow that table, whereas D and trimming were derived from the DNA. Of fewer than 85,000 clones listed, approximately 80% were seen once; the top ten hold 4% to 5%.

This receptor was identified in a woman aged 55-75 years with acute or convalescent COVID-19. Material: peripheral blood. The chain joins TRBV2 to TRBJ1-6; TRBD1 matches at 8 bases. The CDR3 is CASRTGVGSPLHF. In DNA form, the CDR3 reads TGTGCCAGCAGGACAGGGGTAGGTTCACCCCTCCACTTT.